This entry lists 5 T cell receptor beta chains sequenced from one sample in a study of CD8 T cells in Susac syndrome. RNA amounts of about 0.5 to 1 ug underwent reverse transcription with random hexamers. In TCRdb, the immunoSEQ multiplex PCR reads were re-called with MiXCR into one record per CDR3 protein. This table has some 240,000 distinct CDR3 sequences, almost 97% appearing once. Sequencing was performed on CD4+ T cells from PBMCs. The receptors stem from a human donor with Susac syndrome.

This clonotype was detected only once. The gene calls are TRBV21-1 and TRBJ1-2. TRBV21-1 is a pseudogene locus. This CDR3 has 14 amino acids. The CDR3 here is CASSKKVYSYGYTF. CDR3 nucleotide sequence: TGTGCCAGCAGCAAGAAGGTTTACTCCTATGGCTACACCTTC.

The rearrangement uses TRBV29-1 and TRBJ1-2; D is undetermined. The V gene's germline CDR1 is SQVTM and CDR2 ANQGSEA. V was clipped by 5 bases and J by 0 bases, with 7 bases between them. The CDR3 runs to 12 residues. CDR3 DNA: TGCAGCGTTTTACACCCTAACTATGGCTACACCTTC. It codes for CSVLHPNYGYTF.

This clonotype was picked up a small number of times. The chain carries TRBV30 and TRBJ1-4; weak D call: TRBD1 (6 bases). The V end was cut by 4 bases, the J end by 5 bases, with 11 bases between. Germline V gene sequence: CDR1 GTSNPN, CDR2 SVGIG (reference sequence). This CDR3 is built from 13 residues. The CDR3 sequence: CAWTGQPNEKLFF. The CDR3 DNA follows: TGTGCCTGGACCGGACAGCCAAATGAAAAACTGTTTTTT. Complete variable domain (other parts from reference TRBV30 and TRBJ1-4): SQTIHQWPATLVQPVGSPLSLECTVEGTSNPNLYWYRQAAGRGLQLLFYSVGIGQISSEVPQNLSASRPQDRQFILSSKKLLLSDSGFYLCAWTGQPNEKLFFGSGTQLSVL.

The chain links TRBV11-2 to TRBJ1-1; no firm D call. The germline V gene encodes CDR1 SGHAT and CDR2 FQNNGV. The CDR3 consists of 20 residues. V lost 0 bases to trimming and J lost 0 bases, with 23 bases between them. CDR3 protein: CASSLDRWGRYDDMNTEAFF. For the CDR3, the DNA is TGTGCCAGCAGCTTAGATAGGTGGGGTCGGTACGACGATATGAACACTGAAGCTTTCTTT. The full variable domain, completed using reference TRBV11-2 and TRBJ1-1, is EAGVAQSPRYKIIEKRQSVAFWCNPISGHATLYWYQQILGQGPKLLIQFQNNGVVDDSQLPKDRFSAERLKGVDSTLKIQPAKLEDSAVYLCASSLDRWGRYDDMNTEAFFGQGTRLTVV.

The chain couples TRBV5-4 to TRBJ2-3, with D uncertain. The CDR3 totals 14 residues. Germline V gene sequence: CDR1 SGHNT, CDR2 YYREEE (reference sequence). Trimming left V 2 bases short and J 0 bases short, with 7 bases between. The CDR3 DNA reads TGTGCCAGCAGCTTAGACGTAAGCACAGATACGCAGTATTTT. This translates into CASSLDVSTDTQYF.